This TCR beta chain was recovered during a study of T-cell memory formation after mild COVID-19. Study conclusions and caveats: Pre-infection memory showed some responding clones, and this suggested that cross-reactive memory joined. Day 15 to 85 contracting clones showed balanced CD4/CD8; later expanders leaned CD4+.

In its sample, this clonotype was seen a few times. What it binds is not known. MiXCR was run by TCRdb on the 5' RACE reads, yielding one entry per CDR3 protein. The profile shows 200,000 to 250,000 distinct CDR3 sequences, about 9.2% of them singletons. Germline lookup yields CDR1 KGHSH and CDR2 LQKENI. Trimming took off 0 bases at V and 5 bases at J, with 16 bases between the two ends. The CDR3 covers 16 residues. The sample was PBMCs or a T cell subset sorted from them (not recorded which). This TCR came from a man aged 18 to 29 who had mild COVID-19 (a few samples of this study predate the infection). Cell type and time point are not known. The gene calls are TRBV18 and TRBJ2-5, with D unclear. The CDR3 DNA reads as TGTGCCAGCTCACCACCTTTACAAGCCCTCGGGGAGACCCAGTACTTC. Translated, it gives CASSPPLQALGETQYF.